The clone carrying this TCR beta chain was counted between two and nine times. Its antigen is unknown. TCRdb processed the RT-PCR reads anew with MiXCR; each CDR3 protein has one entry. This sample has 700,000 to 900,000 distinct CDR3 sequences, with around 20% found just once. The sample originates from a study of response to subunit inactivated influenza vaccine. Study findings and constraints: A suggestion made by the authors is that each seasonal influenza vaccination recruits few new T cells.

J was trimmed by 5 bases and V by 4 bases; bases with no gene match: 10. The CDR3 is made up of 16 amino acids. CDR1 SGHRS and CDR2 YFSETQ come from the germline V gene. Material: PBMCs from blood, obtained about 5 days after vaccination. This TCR derives from a man aged 50-60 years who received an inactivated influenza vaccine. The chain links TRBV5-1 to TRBJ2-2; TRBD2 matches 8 bases. The chain's CDR3 is CASSRETSARTGELFF. The CDR3 nucleotides are TGCGCCAGCAGCAGGGAGACTAGCGCGAGGACCGGGGAGCTGTTTTTT. Supplemented by reference TRBV5-1 and TRBJ2-2, the full variable domain reads KAGVTQTPRYLIKTRGQQVTLSCSPISGHRSVSWYQQTPGQGLQFLFEYFSETQRNKGNFPGRFSGRQFSNSRSEMNVSTLELGDSALYLCASSRETSARTGELFFGEGSRLTVL.